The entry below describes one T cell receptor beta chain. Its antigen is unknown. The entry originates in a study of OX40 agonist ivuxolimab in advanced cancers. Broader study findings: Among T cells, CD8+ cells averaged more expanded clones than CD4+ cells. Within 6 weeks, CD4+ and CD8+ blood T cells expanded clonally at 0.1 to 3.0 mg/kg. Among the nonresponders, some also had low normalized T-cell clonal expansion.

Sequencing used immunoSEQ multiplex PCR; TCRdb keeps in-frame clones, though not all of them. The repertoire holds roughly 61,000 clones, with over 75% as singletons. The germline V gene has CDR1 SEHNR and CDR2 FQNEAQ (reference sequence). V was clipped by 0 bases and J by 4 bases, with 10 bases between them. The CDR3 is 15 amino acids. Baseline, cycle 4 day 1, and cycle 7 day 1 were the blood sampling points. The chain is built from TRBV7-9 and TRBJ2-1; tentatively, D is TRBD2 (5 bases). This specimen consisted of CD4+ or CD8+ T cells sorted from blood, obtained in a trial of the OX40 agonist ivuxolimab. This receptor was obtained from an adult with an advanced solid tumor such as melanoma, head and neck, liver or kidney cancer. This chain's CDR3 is CASSLASAYYNEQFF. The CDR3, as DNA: TGTGCCAGCAGCTTAGCTAGCGCGTATTACAATGAGCAGTTCTTC.